Sequencing of this T cell receptor (beta chain) was carried out in a study of vaccination and CD4 T cells after COVID-19. Study-wide context: The post-COVID samples were taken a median approximately 100 days after diagnosis, anywhere from 35 to 161. The stimulus for the cells was overlapping spike peptides derived from SARS-CoV-2, HCoV-NL63, HCoV-OC43 and HCoV-229E.

An Oncomine TCR Beta short-read assay was used to sequence the DNA from cultured CD4+ T cells. Each CDR3 protein is one row after TCRdb ran MiXCR on the PCR reads. The sample has 15,000 or so distinct CDR3 sequences; approximately 35% are singletons. With respect to this clonotype: No antigen is known for it.

Germline lookup yields CDR1 DFQATT and CDR2 SNEGSKA (reference sequence). V was shortened by 2 bases and J by 7 bases, with 9 bases between the two germline ends. This CDR3 region has 12 residues. The treatment here: approximately 9-day PBMC culture with coronavirus spike peptide pools or control peptides (ViraFEST assay). Cultures got half-medium changes with IL-2 on days 3 and 7. V is TRBV20-1 and J is TRBJ1-5; D gene unclear. Sequencing used cultured CD4+ T cells from blood. This TCR derives from a human donor with COVID-19. Here the CDR3 reads CSARTGKQPQHF. CDR3 bases: TGCAGTGCTAGAACGGGTAAGCAGCCCCAGCATTTT.